The clone carrying this TCR beta chain was detected only a few times. The data were taken from a study of patients and donors after allogeneic stem cell transplantation. The V gene's germline CDR1 is MDHEN and CDR2 SYDVKM. The CDR3 runs to 13 residues. V was clipped by 6 bases and J by 8 bases, with 13 bases between them. Each CDR3 protein gets one entry after TCRdb re-called the RT-PCR reads with MiXCR. This table has about a million distinct CDR3 sequences, under 20% appearing once. The TCR was taken from a human donor who was either an allogeneic HSCT recipient or a stem cell or donor lymphocyte infusion donor (not recorded which). It is not recorded whose cells these are; they may come from a transplant donor. The source material was blood, either unsorted or a sorted T cell fraction (not recorded which). V gene TRBV28 combines with J gene TRBJ1-4; unclear D gene. The CDR3 DNA sequence: TGTGCCAGCAGGGGTAGAGATTGGGAAAAACTGTTTTTT. Encoded protein: CASRGRDWEKLFF.